Listed below are T cell receptor beta chains from one sample, sequenced in a study of T cells after yellow fever vaccination. TCRdb re-called the 5' RACE reads through MiXCR, storing one row per CDR3 protein. Of 450,000 to 600,000 distinct CDR3 sequences in the sample, about a sixth are singletons; the top ten hold around 15%. The source was PBMCs, collected around 5 days after the first yellow fever vaccination. The receptors shown here come from a young man who received the YFV17D yellow fever vaccine. The CDR3 runs from the conserved cysteine through the conserved F or W. A D gene is named only where the DNA matches it firmly. Clone sizes are given selectively: once, few, many, or a class where the clone is expanded.

D,size,V,J,DNA,CDR3
-,-,TRBV4-1,TRBJ1-4,TGCGCCAGCAGCCAAGAGTACCGTCGGGACACCACGGCCGAAAAACTGTTTTTT,CASSQEYRRDTTAEKLFF
-,-,TRBV5-1,TRBJ2-2,TGCGCCAGCAGCTCTTCTGGAAGGGCGAACACCGGGGAGCTGTTTTTT,CASSSSGRANTGELFF
TRBD2,-,TRBV7-6,TRBJ2-2,TGTGCCAGCAGCTTAGAAGTAGCGGGGGGGCCCGTCACCGGGGAGCTGTTTTTT,CASSLEVAGGPVTGELFF
-,-,TRBV7-2,TRBJ1-1,TGTGCCAGCAGCTTCCACCAGACAGGGAACACTGAAGCTTTCTTT,CASSFHQTGNTEAFF
-,few,TRBV11-1,TRBJ2-3,TGTGCCAGCAGCTTACCGCTCGACTACCGCACACGCTCTGATACGCAGTATTTT,CASSLPLDYRTRSDTQYF
-,few,TRBV12-3/TRBV12-4,TRBJ2-7,TGTGCCAGCAGTTTTGGGGGCACGTCCTACGAGCAGTACTTC,CASSFGGTSYEQYF
-,-,TRBV18,TRBJ2-2,TGTGCCAGCTCACCACAGGGTTTGGCCGGGGAGCTGGTTTTT,CASSPQGLAGELVF
-,few,TRBV11-2,TRBJ2-1,TGTGCCAGCAGCTTATTTCTGAGCTCGACAGGAGGGCATTTCTTC,CASSLFLSSTGGHFF
-,few,TRBV5-4,TRBJ1-1,TGTGCCAGCAGCTTGACAGGCGGTTACTCTGAAGCTTTCTTT,CASSLTGGYSEAFF
TRBD2,-,TRBV4-3,TRBJ2-2,TGCGCCAGCAGCCAGAGCGGGGGAAACACCGGGGAGCTGTTTTTT,CASSQSGGNTGELFF
-,-,TRBV6-5,TRBJ2-1,TGTGCCAGCAGTACTACTGACCGGGGGTCCCCCGTAAATGAGCAGTTCTTC,CASSTTDRGSPVNEQFF
-,few,TRBV6-5,TRBJ2-3,TGTGCCAGCAGTTACGGAGGGATGGATACGCAGTATTTT,CASSYGGMDTQYF